Shown below are 18 T cell receptor beta chains from a single sample sequenced in a study of cytomegalovirus exposure and HLA in healthy donors. Data came from immunoSEQ multiplex PCR; TCRdb stores just in-frame clones and leaves some out. The sample shows around 100,000 clones, about 95% of them seen only once. Sequencing was performed on PBMCs. Receptors were obtained from a young woman in good health and CMV-seronegative.

This chain connects TRBV27 to TRBJ1-1; D not certain. Trimming stripped 4 bases from V and 8 bases from J, with 17 bases between. The V gene's germline CDR1 is MNHEY and CDR2 SMNVEV (reference sequence). This CDR3 is built from 14 residues. The DNA for the CDR3 is TGTGCCAGCAGTTACAACAGACCTTCCGCAGAAGCTTTCTTT. Its translation: CASSYNRPSAEAFF.

The rearrangement uses TRBV7-9 and TRBJ1-2, with a possible D match to TRBD1 (5 bases). The CDR3 totals 18 residues. Trimming took off 1 base at V and 2 bases at J, with 20 bases between the two ends. Germline CDR1 is SEHNR and CDR2 is FQNEAQ (reference sequence). The chain's CDR3 is CASSLGSRAGKTNYGYTF. In nucleotides, the CDR3 is TGTGCCAGCAGCTTAGGGTCCAGGGCTGGGAAGACCAACTATGGCTACACCTTC.

The rearrangement uses TRBV10-3 and TRBJ1-3; a weak D match, TRBD1 (6 bases). Germline assignment: CDR1 ENHRY and CDR2 SYGVKD. CDR3 length: 16 residues. V was shortened by 3 bases and J by 0 bases, with 12 bases between the two germline ends. The CDR3 coding sequence is TGTGCCATCAGTGACTGGGGACATCCCTCTGGAAACACCATATATTTT. Protein product: CAISDWGHPSGNTIYF.

The J gene is TRBJ2-5, the V gene TRBV6-5; D is perhaps TRBD1 (6 bases). V was shortened by 2 bases and J by 4 bases, with 14 bases between the two germline ends. Looked up from germline, CDR1 is MNHEY and CDR2 is SVGAGI. This CDR3 region has 15 residues. The CDR3 region has the DNA TGTGCCAGCAGTTACACAGGGAAGGGGGTAGAGACCCAGTACTTC. Translation: CASSYTGKGVETQYF.

V gene TRBV4-1 combines with J gene TRBJ2-7; 8 bases map to TRBD1. CDR3 length: 15 amino acids. Germline V gene sequence: CDR1 MGHRA, CDR2 YSYEKL. V was clipped by 1 base and J by 3 bases; unmatched bases: 5. The CDR3 protein is CASSQVGTGGYEQYF. CDR3 bases: TGCGCCAGCAGCCAAGTTGGGACAGGAGGCTACGAGCAGTACTTC.

The V and J genes are TRBV27 and TRBJ2-1; 8 bases map to TRBD2. Trimming removed 6 bases from V and 0 bases from J; junction bases left unmatched: 7. Germline assignment: CDR1 MNHEY and CDR2 SMNVEV (reference sequence). This CDR3 has 16 residues. The CDR3 reads CASRETGLGSYNEQFF. CDR3 nucleotide sequence: TGTGCCAGCAGGGAAACGGGACTAGGCTCCTACAATGAGCAGTTCTTC.

V and J are TRBV2 and TRBJ2-5, with D possibly TRBD2 on 5 matching bases. Trimming took off 4 bases at V and 5 bases at J, with 14 bases between the two ends. Germline CDR1 is SNHLY and CDR2 is FYNNEI. This CDR3 region has 14 residues. The CDR3 spells CASSGVASSETQYF. The CDR3 DNA reads as TGTGCCAGCAGTGGGGTAGCGTCCTCGGAGACCCAGTACTTC.

The V and J genes are TRBV6-6 and TRBJ1-1; D ambiguous. Germline assignment: CDR1 MNHNY and CDR2 SVGAGI (reference sequence). The CDR3 extends over 13 amino acids. Trimming removed 4 bases from V and 3 bases from J, with 9 bases in between. This CDR3 is CASSSLRDTEAFF. The CDR3 coding sequence is TGTGCCAGCAGTTCTCTTCGGGACACTGAAGCTTTCTTT.

This clone was observed a single time. The V and J genes are TRBV27 and TRBJ2-3, with 14 bases aligning to TRBD2. This CDR3 region has 17 residues. The germline V gene has CDR1 MNHEY and CDR2 SMNVEV (reference sequence). Trimming removed 5 bases from V and 2 bases from J; junction bases left unmatched: 6. CDR3 in amino acids: CASSPGLAGGTTDTQYF. Here the CDR3 DNA reads TGTGCCAGCAGTCCTGGACTAGCGGGGGGAACCACAGATACGCAGTATTTT.

The J gene is TRBJ2-2, the V gene TRBV4-3; 9 bases match TRBD2. Trimming cost V 0 bases and J 5 bases; bases outside gene matches: 4. The germline V gene has CDR1 LGHNA and CDR2 YSLEER. The CDR3 covers 16 residues. In DNA form, the CDR3 reads TGCGCCAGCAGCCAAGATTGGACTAGCGCGACCGGGGAGCTGTTTTTT. Its translation is CASSQDWTSATGELFF.

Details on this clone: One junction end disagrees with the germline gene, perhaps due to a read error. The DNA of the CDR3 is TGTGCCAGCAGTAAGAGCATCGGGACAGGCCGCATCCCAGACTTC. It codes for CASSKSIGTGRIPDF. V gene TRBV6-1 combines with J gene TRBJ2-5, with 8 bases fitting TRBD1. Germline V gene sequence: CDR1 MNHNS, CDR2 SASEGT. The CDR3 is made up of 15 amino acids.

This clone was detected only once. This chain connects TRBV2 to TRBJ1-4, with D maybe TRBD1 (6 bases). Germline values: CDR1 SNHLY, CDR2 FYNNEI. Deletions cut 3 bases from V and 8 bases from J, with 10 bases between. The CDR3 runs 13 residues. CDR3 DNA: TGTGCCAGCAGTGATCACAGGGCCGAAAAACTGTTTTTT. The encoded protein is CASSDHRAEKLFF.

This sequence joins TRBV2 and TRBJ2-3, with 14 bases lining up with TRBD2. J gave up 4 bases and V 8 bases, and 5 bases lay outside the gene matches. This CDR3 has 15 residues. Germline lookup yields CDR1 SNHLY and CDR2 FYNNEI. CDR3 nucleotide sequence: TGTGCCAGCCGAAGACTAGCGGGAGGGGCAGATACGCAGTATTTT. Its translation: CASRRLAGGADTQYF.

The chain combines TRBV19 with TRBJ1-2; 7 bases are shared with TRBD1. Germline V lookup: CDR1 LNHDA, CDR2 SQIVND (reference sequence). With 2 bases clipped from V and 10 bases from J, the junction kept 13 bases outside the gene matches. This CDR3 region has 15 residues. The CDR3 DNA reads TGTGCCAGTAGTATAATGCGCGGCGGACAGGCCCCCTACACCTTC. This codes for CASSIMRGGQAPYTF.

To note about this clone: A read error may account for a junction end that differs from germline. CDR3 coding DNA: TGCAGTGCTACTCACTACACTGAGCAGTTCTTC. This translates into CSATHYTEQFF. The chain recombines TRBV20-1 with TRBJ2-1; D is unresolved. The CDR3 runs 11 residues. Germline CDR1 DFQATT, CDR2 SNEGSKA (reference sequence).

This clone has just one count. In DNA form, the CDR3 reads TGTGCCAGCAGCCCCCGATCCCTAGCGGGGGTGGGCACAGATACGCAGTATTTT. This translates into CASSPRSLAGVGTDTQYF. The J gene is TRBJ2-3, the V gene TRBV9, with TRBD2 identical over 10 bases. CDR1 SGDLS and CDR2 YYNGEE come from the germline V gene. J gave up 1 base and V 4 bases, and 12 bases lay outside the gene matches. CDR3 length equals 18 residues.

V and J are TRBV10-2 and TRBJ1-5; no clear D. CDR1 and CDR2 from the germline V gene are WSHSY and SAAADI. Between the trimmed V and J ends, which lost 1 base and 6 bases, there was a span of 4 bases. The CDR3 spans 12 residues. The CDR3, as DNA: TGCGCCAGCAGTGAGTATAGTCAGCCCCAGCATTTT. Translating it yields CASSEYSQPQHF.

V is TRBV6-1 and J is TRBJ2-1; a possible D gene is TRBD2 (6 bases). V was cut by 5 bases and J by 2 bases, with 10 bases left in between. The length of the CDR3 is 14 residues. In germline, CDR1 is MNHNS, CDR2 SASEGT. CDR3 protein: CASSWDFAYNEQFF. CDR3 in DNA: TGTGCCAGCAGTTGGGACTTCGCCTACAATGAGCAGTTCTTC.